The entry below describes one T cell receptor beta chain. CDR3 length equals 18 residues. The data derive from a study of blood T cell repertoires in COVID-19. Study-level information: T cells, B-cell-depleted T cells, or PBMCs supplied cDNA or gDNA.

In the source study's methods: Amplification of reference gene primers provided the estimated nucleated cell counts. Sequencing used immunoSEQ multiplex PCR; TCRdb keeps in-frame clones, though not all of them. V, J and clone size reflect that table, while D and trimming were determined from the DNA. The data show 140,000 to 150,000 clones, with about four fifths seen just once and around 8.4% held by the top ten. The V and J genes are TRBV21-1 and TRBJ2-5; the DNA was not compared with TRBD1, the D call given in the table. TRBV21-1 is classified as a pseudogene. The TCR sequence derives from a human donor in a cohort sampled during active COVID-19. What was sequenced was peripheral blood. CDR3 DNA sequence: TGTGCCAGCAGCAAAGCGCCCGAAAGAAACCCACAAAAAGAGACCCAGTACTTC. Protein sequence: CASSKAPERNPQKETQYF.